These T cell receptor beta chains were read from a single sample in a study of early T cells in non-severe SARS-CoV-2 infection. TCRdb used MiXCR to reprocess the 5' RACE reads, holding one entry per CDR3 protein. The table lists 80,000 to 95,000 distinct CDR3 sequences, 11% to 15% of them singletons. Sequencing input: whole blood. These receptors all stem from an adult who was a healthcare worker with PCR-confirmed SARS-CoV-2 infection or an uninfected control (not recorded which). CDR3s include the opening cysteine and the closing phenylalanine or tryptophan.

j_gene,v_gene,CDR3aa
TRBJ1-1,TRBV11-2,CASSPLGNPTEAFF
TRBJ1-2,TRBV29-1,CSVIQGSNYGYTF
TRBJ2-3,TRBV7-9,CASSLHSGGTDTQYF
TRBJ2-1,TRBV3-1,CASSQTPLLYNEQFF
TRBJ2-2,TRBV27,CASRQGRNTGELFF
TRBJ2-7,TRBV27,CASKKGYEQYF
TRBJ2-1,TRBV20-1,CSARGAYFNYNEQFF
TRBJ2-3,TRBV20-1,CSATPRGLLSTDTQYF
TRBJ2-7,TRBV28,CASRRGHEQYF
TRBJ1-1,TRBV29-1,CSVIPGPGAAFF
TRBJ2-3,TRBV29-1,CSVASPSTDTQYF
TRBJ2-7,TRBV10-3,CAISEPGQAGYEQYF
TRBJ2-2,TRBV28,CASTGTTGELFF
TRBJ1-4,TRBV4-3,CASSQVSGTTREKLFF
TRBJ2-7,TRBV11-2,CASSPAVGQAYAQYF
TRBJ2-3,TRBV18,CASSPAGTPHTDTQYF
TRBJ2-3,TRBV5-1,CASSFSGGTMTDTQYF
TRBJ1-2,TRBV6-2/TRBV6-3,CASSPPPDRGYGYTF
TRBJ2-1,TRBV7-3,CASSSGSGGGYNEQFF
TRBJ1-1,TRBV6-6,CASTKTGSGNTEAFF
TRBJ1-5,TRBV12-2,CASRLAPQPQHF
TRBJ2-3,TRBV20-1,CSASQTGVTDTQYF
TRBJ2-7,TRBV7-8,CASSSRQGRYEQYF
TRBJ1-1,TRBV12-3/TRBV12-4,CASSFTRPNTEAFF
TRBJ2-5,TRBV6-5,CASSYSGNQETQYF